These 10 T cell receptor beta chains came from one sample sequenced in a study of blood T cell repertoires in COVID-19. Data came from immunoSEQ multiplex PCR; TCRdb stores just in-frame clones and leaves some out. Of 250,000 or so clones detected, around 86% appear once; the ten largest clones hold about 1.9%. The sample comprised peripheral blood. These receptors came from a man between 25 and 39 years old who had recovered from COVID-19.

The chain recombines TRBV7-8 with TRBJ1-4, with D maybe TRBD1 (5 bases). The ends were cut back, 5 bases at V and 0 bases at J, with 13 bases in the middle. From germline, CDR1 is SGHVS and CDR2 FQNEAQ. This CDR3 is 16 amino acids long. Here the CDR3 reads CASSKTPRATNEKLFF. As DNA, the CDR3 is TGTGCCAGCAGCAAGACGCCCAGGGCAACTAATGAAAAACTGTTTTTT. Full variable domain (rest looked up from reference TRBV7-8 and TRBJ1-4): GAGVSQSPRYKVAKRGQDVALRCDPISGHVSLFWYQQALGQGPEFLTYFQNEAQLDKSGLPSDRFFAERPEGSVSTLKIQRTQQEDSAVYLCASSKTPRATNEKLFFGSGTQLSVL.

The rearrangement joins TRBV7-2 to TRBJ1-1; D unresolved. The germline V gene has CDR1 SGHTA and CDR2 FQGNSA. The V end lost 0 bases, the J end lost 11 bases, and 10 bases lay between the germline ends. The CDR3 has 12 amino acids. The CDR3 sequence: CASSLAEREAFF. CDR3 sequence (DNA): TGTGCCAGCAGCTTAGCGGAAAGGGAGGCTTTCTTT.

The rearrangement joins TRBV3-1 (or the pseudogene TRBV3-2) to TRBJ1-2; the D is unclear. The CDR3 sequence is 13 residues long. CDR1 is LGHDT, CDR2 YNNKEL, per germline (reference sequence). Trimming cost V 0 bases and J 5 bases, with 7 bases left between them. DNA for the CDR3: TGTGCCAGCAGCCAAGAGCGGCTGTATGGCTACACCTTC. It is translated as CASSQERLYGYTF.

This chain joins TRBV6-5 and TRBJ1-1, with a weak D call TRBD1 (5 bases). CDR1 is MNHEY and CDR2 is SVGAGI in the germline V gene. This CDR3 region has 13 residues. Trimming took off 0 bases at V and 11 bases at J, with 13 bases between the two ends. The CDR3 DNA reads TGTGCCAGCAGTTACTCGATTGCGGGACTGGCTTTCTTT. Protein product: CASSYSIAGLAFF.

The chain employs TRBV2 and TRBJ1-2; 7 bases match TRBD1. The V and J ends lost 6 bases and 4 bases, in that order; junction bases with no gene match: 5. The CDR3 has 13 residues. Germline lookup yields CDR1 SNHLY and CDR2 FYNNEI. This CDR3 is CASSRDRSYGYTF. The CDR3 DNA is TGTGCCAGCAGCCGGGACAGATCCTATGGCTACACCTTC.

The gene calls are TRBV19 and TRBJ1-4; TRBD1 matches at 10 bases. This CDR3 region has 16 residues. With 5 bases clipped from V and 6 bases from J, the junction kept 9 bases outside the gene matches. Germline loops: CDR1 LNHDA, CDR2 SQIVND (reference sequence). The CDR3 DNA reads TGTGCCAGTAGTGTCGGCGCCGGGACAGGGGATGAAAAACTGTTTTTT. Translation: CASSVGAGTGDEKLFF.

The table lists this clone with a count of one. The chain is built from TRBV19 and TRBJ1-5; D may be TRBD1 (5 bases). Between the trimmed V and J ends, which lost 1 base and 6 bases, there was a span of 13 bases. The CDR3 consists of 15 residues. The germline V gene has CDR1 LNHDA and CDR2 SQIVND (reference sequence). The CDR3 sequence is CASSIAPGPGQPQHF. The CDR3 DNA reads TGTGCCAGTAGTATAGCCCCAGGGCCCGGTCAGCCCCAGCATTTT.

This sequence joins TRBV10-2 and TRBJ1-2; the D gene is possibly TRBD1 (5 bases). The CDR3 is 14 amino acids. V was clipped by 0 bases and J by 2 bases, with 7 bases between them. Germline-derived CDR1 and CDR2 are WSHSY and SAAADI. CDR3 coding DNA: TGCGCCAGCAGTGAGTCCGGGGGGAACTATGGCTACACCTTC. It codes for CASSESGGNYGYTF.

The chain is built from TRBV6-5 and TRBJ2-1, with 8 bases fitting TRBD2. The CDR3 spans 14 residues. Germline CDR1 MNHEY, CDR2 SVGAGI. The V gene end was trimmed by 8 bases and the J gene end by 3 bases; junction bases not matched to a gene: 6. DNA of the CDR3: TGTGCCAGCGACACGGGGGGGGGCTACAATGAGCAGTTCTTC. Translated: CASDTGGGYNEQFF.

The V and J genes are TRBV5-5 and TRBJ1-1, with 8 bases fitting TRBD1. Germline CDR1 SGHKS, CDR2 YYEKEE (reference sequence). After removal of 3 bases from V and 4 bases from J, the junction contained 8 bases not matched to a gene. The CDR3 extends over 15 amino acids. The DNA for the CDR3 is TGTGCCAGCAGCTACGACAGGGGTACCGGCACTGAAGCTTTCTTT. Residues: CASSYDRGTGTEAFF.